This T cell receptor beta chain was profiled in a study of tumor-infiltrating lymphocytes in primary liver carcinoma. This CDR3 spans 15 amino acids. Germline V gene data show CDR1 as SGHAT and CDR2 as FQNNGV. As regards this clonotype: An end of the junction differs from the germline gene, which may be a read error.

The authors took blood RNA from unsorted whole blood and also extracted germline DNA. Reverse transcription of approximately 0.55 ug total RNA with a constant-region primer produced TCR beta cDNA. A slightly modified ARM-PCR protocol with three nested multiplex PCR rounds produced these TCR beta libraries. A C-beta reverse primer was combined with TRBV1-TRBV30 forward primers in the first two PCR rounds, and each round had around 11 cycles. TCRdb reprocessed the multiplex PCR reads via MiXCR and lists one record per CDR3 protein. Of over 250,000 distinct CDR3 sequences in the sample, 58% were seen once.

The TCR sequence derives from a woman aged 30 to 39 with primary liver carcinoma and hepatitis B virus infection. V is TRBV11-2 and J is TRBJ2-7; the match to TRBD2 covers 7 bases. Sequencing was performed on peripheral blood. The CDR3 here is CASSSTRESPYEQYF. The CDR3 nucleotides are TGTGCTAGCAGCTCGACGCGGGAGTCCCCCTACGAGCAGTACTTC.